This TCR beta chain was documented in a study of T cells in Graves' hyperthyroidism and ophthalmopathy. Amplified TCR beta CDR3 regions derived from RNA transcripts. A first-round RT-PCR of the TCR CDR3 used the HTBI primer set. TCRdb itself ran the multiplex PCR reads through MiXCR, one entry per CDR3 protein. The sample carries roughly 100,000 distinct CDR3 sequences, around 52% recorded once. The germline CDR1 and CDR2 sequences are MNHEY and SMNVEV (reference sequence). The V gene lost 2 bases and the J gene lost 8 bases, with 18 bases spanning the gap. CDR3 length equals 15 residues. This clonotype occurred many times.

The V and J genes are TRBV27 and TRBJ1-2; D perhaps matches TRBD1 (6 bases). Material for sequencing was blood. This receptor was taken from a woman between 40 and 50 years old with Graves' hyperthyroidism. CDR3 protein: CASSLEPRQVLGYTF. CDR3 bases: TGTGCCAGCAGTTTAGAGCCCCGACAGGTTCTCGGCTACACCTTC.